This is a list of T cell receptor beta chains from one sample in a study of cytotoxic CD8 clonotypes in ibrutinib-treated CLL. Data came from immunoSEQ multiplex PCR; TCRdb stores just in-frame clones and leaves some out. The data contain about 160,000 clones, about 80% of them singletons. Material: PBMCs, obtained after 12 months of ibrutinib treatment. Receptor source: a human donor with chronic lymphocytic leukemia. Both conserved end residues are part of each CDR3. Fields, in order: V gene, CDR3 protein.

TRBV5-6,CASSLIDQPQHF
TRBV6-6,CASSWANTGELFF
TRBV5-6,CASRRDRQNIQYF
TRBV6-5,CASSGLGQGETQYF
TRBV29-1,CSVPRGGSRGLPYNEQFF
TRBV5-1,CASSLGQGLAAFF
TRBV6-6,CASSYLGTEAFF
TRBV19,CASRPQVGQPQHF
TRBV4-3,CASNQDHGGPRETQYF
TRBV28,CASREDSYEQYF
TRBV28,CASSLGHSVSYNEQFF
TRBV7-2,CASSSTGTGGVYEQYF
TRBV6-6,CASSYSGQPQHF
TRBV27,CASSLTGVYGEIYF
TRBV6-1,CASSEYIDMGARDTQYF
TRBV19,CASSIVSYSGEQYF
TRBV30,CATSGGQGNTIYF
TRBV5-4,CASSPPGTRNTEAFF
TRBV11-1,CASSLRTGPNTEAFF
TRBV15,CATSRGVVQNSNQPQHF
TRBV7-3,CASSPGQGTSETQYF
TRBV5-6,CASSLTAPRGSIGGYTF
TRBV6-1,CASSQTGNYGYTF
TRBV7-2,CASSPREFTYEQYF
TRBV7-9,CASGASTTPYGYTF
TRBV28,CASSSLGRATTNEKLFF
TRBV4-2,CASSQVRDINTEAFF
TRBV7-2,CASKGSQTNEKLFF
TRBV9,CASSVERASGNTIYF
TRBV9,CASSASPGGSYSSGNTIYF
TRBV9,CASSVGDRGLGANVLTF
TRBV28,CASIPAPQTGSRQPQHF
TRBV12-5,CASGSSESSYNEQFF
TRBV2,CASSVRNTNEKLFF
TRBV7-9,CASSLQGTNEKLFF
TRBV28,CASSLGTGKTDTQYF